Below, 9 T cell receptor beta chains from the same sample are listed, as sequenced in a study of CD8+CD57+ T cells in acquired aplastic anemia. The sequenced patients had an expansion of CD8+CD57+ cells seen by flow cytometry. TCR beta VDJ and CDR3 profiles were obtained from a genomic DNA template. A single record per CDR3 protein comes from TCRdb applying MiXCR to the reads. The sample consists of 450,000 to 600,000 distinct CDR3 sequences, over 25% of them appearing once. Sequences were obtained from sorted CD4+, CD8+, or CD8+CD57+ T cells (not recorded which) from PBMCs. The receptor set was obtained from a human donor with aplastic anemia.

As regards this clonotype: This clone may be a read error of a much larger clone one base away. This chain joins TRBV30 and TRBJ2-5, with D perhaps TRBD1 or TRBD2 (5 bases each). Germline CDR1 and CDR2: GTSNPN and SVGIG (reference sequence). This CDR3 is built from 13 residues. The ends were cut back, 4 bases at V and 4 bases at J, with 13 bases in the middle. The CDR3 coding sequence is TGTGCCTGGACTCCCGACGGGGCAGAGACCCAGTACTTC. This codes for CAWTPDGAETQYF.

This clonotype was picked up a small number of times. This sequence joins TRBV2 and TRBJ2-1; TRBD1 agrees at 8 bases. The CDR3 runs to 14 residues. Per the germline V gene, CDR1 is SNHLY and CDR2 is FYNNEI. V lost 0 bases to trimming and J lost 12 bases; unmatched junction nucleotides: 7. The chain's CDR3 is CASSEALPGTGQFF. Written as DNA, the CDR3 is TGTGCCAGCAGTGAAGCGCTTCCCGGGACAGGGCAGTTCTTC.

The J gene is TRBJ1-4, the V gene TRBV2; 10 bases map to TRBD1. Trimming at V came to 4 bases and at J to 8 bases, leaving 7 bases not matched to a gene. CDR1 is SNHLY, CDR2 FYNNEI, per germline. The CDR3 length is 15 residues. The DNA for the CDR3 is TGTGCCAGCAGTGGGGACAGGGGACGGTTGGAAAAACTGTTTTTT. It translates to CASSGDRGRLEKLFF.

CDR3 region: CSASFKGGYGYTF. Here the CDR3 DNA reads TGCAGTGCCAGTTTTAAGGGAGGCTATGGCTACACCTTC. This chain connects TRBV20-1 to TRBJ1-2; D remains unclear. This CDR3 contains 13 residues. Deletions cut 6 bases from V and 4 bases from J, with 15 bases between. The germline gives CDR1 DFQATT, CDR2 SNEGSKA (reference sequence).

Details on this clonotype: This may arise from a read error, as a much more abundant clone is one base away. This sequence joins TRBV5-6 and TRBJ1-2, with D uncertain. This CDR3 is 15 amino acids long. CDR1 SGHDT and CDR2 YYEEEE come from the germline V gene. The V end was cut by 1 base, the J end by 2 bases, with 12 bases between. The CDR3 nucleotides are TGTGCCAGCAGCTTGCCGGCAAGGAGCAACTATGGCTACACCTTC. This encodes CASSLPARSNYGYTF.

This chain joins TRBV7-8 and TRBJ2-7, with 7 bases aligning to TRBD2. The CDR3 is made up of 16 amino acids. Germline CDR1 is SGHVS and CDR2 is FQNEAQ. Trimming cost V 5 bases and J 7 bases; bases outside gene matches: 17. For the CDR3, the DNA is TGTGCCAGCAGCCGGGGGGTAGGGGCCGGGTTGTGGGAGCAGTACTTC. This translates into CASSRGVGAGLWEQYF.

This clonotype has more than one count but fewer than ten. The chain combines TRBV5-1 with TRBJ1-1; D is unresolved. Between the trimmed V and J ends, which lost 4 bases and 0 bases, there was a span of 10 bases. Germline CDR1 is SGHRS and CDR2 is YFSETQ. This CDR3 is built from 14 residues. Here the CDR3 DNA reads TGCGCCAGCAGCACGACCGACCTGAACACTGAAGCTTTCTTT. Its translation: CASSTTDLNTEAFF.

The chain employs TRBV20-1 and TRBJ2-1; weak D call: TRBD2 (5 bases). There are 15 residues in the CDR3. Trimming took 1 base from V and 12 from J, leaving 22 bases between them. Germline values: CDR1 DFQATT, CDR2 SNEGSKA (reference sequence). The CDR3 DNA sequence: TGCAGTGCTAGAGTCGGCGTGGCCGGCAGAGGGTCGCAGTTCTTC. Residues: CSARVGVAGRGSQFF.

The V call is TRBV19, the J call TRBJ1-6; D remains ambiguous. The germline V gene has CDR1 LNHDA and CDR2 SQIVND (reference sequence). V shed 11 bases and J shed 5 bases, with 13 bases lying between them. The CDR3 is made up of 13 amino acids. CDR3 loop: CAGRVGNNSPLHF. In DNA form, the CDR3 reads TGTGCCGGGCGGGTAGGAAATAATTCACCCCTCCACTTT.